The sequence of this T cell receptor beta chain was determined in a study of T cell responses to AZD1222 COVID-19 vaccine. Findings of the study overall: Donors, mostly white British, included more females; clonal diversity was possibly underestimated.

Points on this clone: The target antigen is unknown.

CDR3 length: 17 residues. J gave up 0 bases and V 2 bases, and 7 bases lay outside the gene matches. The germline gives CDR1 LNHNV, CDR2 YYDKDF (reference sequence). The assay was immunoSEQ multiplex PCR, and TCRdb's table has in-frame clones only and misses some. This table holds about 55,000 clones, 87% found once. The specimen comprised peripheral blood, sampled on day 0 of AZD1222 vaccination. The rearrangement uses TRBV15 and TRBJ1-5, with 7 bases fitting TRBD1. The sequence was obtained from an adult in good health. CDR3 coding DNA: TGTGCCACCAGCAGACCCCGGGACAGCAATAGCAATCAGCCCCAGCATTTT. Its protein product is CATSRPRDSNSNQPQHF. Drawing the rest from reference TRBV15 and TRBJ1-5, the complete variable domain is DAMVIQNPRYQVTQFGKPVTLSCSQTLNHNVMYWYQQKSSQAPKLLFHYYDKDFNNEADTPDNFQSRRPNTSFCFLDIRSPGLGDTAMYLCATSRPRDSNSNQPQHFGDGTRLSIL.